Sequencing of this T cell receptor (beta chain) was carried out in a study of blood T cells in healthy people across ages. The wider study: Template switching recovered approximately one barcoded beta molecule for every two T cells.

As regards this clonotype: What it binds is unknown.

A second PCR of about 7 to 12 cycles used a sample-barcoded 5' primer and a J-beta primer mix. TCRdb processed the 5' RACE reads anew with MiXCR; each CDR3 protein has one entry. The sample lists 650,000 to 1,000,000 distinct CDR3 sequences; about 37% were seen once. Study findings and constraints: Estimates of diversity drawn from one million T cells were considered underestimates.

Total RNA, at least 5.5 micrograms per sample, came from PBMCs. Trimming removed 1 base at V and 7 bases at J, with 8 bases between. The CDR3 sequence is 14 residues long. V is TRBV12-3 or TRBV12-4 and J is TRBJ1-6; D is unresolved. Material for sequencing was blood. The clonotype comes from a man aged 18 to 30 in good health. The CDR3 protein is CASSLELLNSPLHF. In DNA, the CDR3 is TGTGCCAGCAGTTTAGAGCTCCTAAATTCACCCCTCCACTTT.